This TCR beta chain was captured in a study of blood T cell repertoires in COVID-19 (dated by TCRdb to 2019 to 2021). About the full investigation: Samples covering the acute and convalescent phases of COVID-19 were provided by collaborators in the United States, Italy and Spain. The material from the prospective study consisted of cDNA or gDNA derived from T cells, B-cell-depleted T cells, or PBMCs. Deeply sampled blood TCRbeta repertoires from subjects exposed to, actively infected with, or recovered from COVID-19 were included in the dataset. The repertoires were released in a freely available public database intended as a resource for research on the immune response to SARS-CoV-2. Samples came from the ongoing ImmuneRACE study (first 160 participants) plus 1,254 subjects from 6 global collaborators. Nearly every sample came with metadata listing a de-identified subject ID, COVID-19 status, age in years and sex. Where HLA class I and class II types were available, the types were taken from metadata supplied by the sample provider, not from assay-based typing. Study-wide findings and limitations: Clinical and demographic metadata were provided uncurated, with the amount varying by source and participant.

This clone has only a few counts. Which antigen it targets is not known. The input lacks base qualities; no much larger clone sits a single base away. The germline V gene (reference sequence) supplies CDR1 LGHDT and CDR2 YNNKEL. The junction shows trimming of 2 bases on V and 6 bases on J, and the gene matches do not reach 3 bases of it. The CDR3 contains 13 residues, cysteine and phenylalanine counted. Solely the CDR3 DNA is kept, with 39 bases framed from the first base. The immunoSEQ Assay, a bias-controlled multiplex PCR, was used to amplify TCRbeta CDR3 regions from genomic DNA. The authors' pipeline ran thus. Nucleated cell counts per sample were estimated from amplification of reference gene primers within the assay. To quantify the absolute abundance of each unique TCRbeta CDR3 rearrangement, sequence reads were collapsed and filtered. For each sample, productive Simpson clonality was calculated by taking the square root of Simpson's diversity index across productive rearrangements. TCRdb mirrors the immuneACCESS table, restricted to in-frame sequences. Some clones are absent from its copies; in checked studies, under half trace to an unresolved V gene, and the reason for the others is unknown. The V and J calls and clone size are taken from that table; D and trimming were inferred from the DNA. The sample table records about 35,000 clones; about 87% of these occur just once. The ten largest account for around 9.1% of the sample.

Collaborating institutions collected whole blood in K2EDTA tubes following their own protocols. For TCRbeta analysis, collaborators shipped samples in one of three forms: frozen whole blood, isolated PBMCs, or DNA extracted from either of those sample types. The sample taken for sequencing was peripheral blood. The TCR comes from an older man with active COVID-19. This sequence uses TRBV3-1 (or the pseudogene TRBV3-2) and TRBJ2-7, with 8 junctional bases fitting TRBD1. DNA sequence: TGTGCCAGCAGCCAATCCGACAGGGGCGAGCAGTACTTC. It translates as CASSQSDRGEQYF.